Below are 20 T cell receptor beta chains sequenced from a single sample in a study of T cell responses to AZD1222 COVID-19 vaccine. Libraries were prepared by immunoSEQ multiplex PCR; TCRdb keeps only in-frame clonotypes and omits some of them. The repertoire holds 150,000 to 200,000 clones, with under 95% as singletons. The input for sequencing was peripheral blood, taken 28 days after the second AZD1222 dose. Receptors were obtained from an adult who received the AZD1222 COVID-19 vaccine.

V gene TRBV3-1 (or the pseudogene TRBV3-2) combines with J gene TRBJ1-1; D gene uncertain. V dropped 4 bases and J dropped 0 bases, with 6 bases sitting between them. This CDR3 has 13 amino acids. Per germline, CDR1 LGHDT and CDR2 YNNKEL (reference sequence). The CDR3 DNA reads as TGTGCCAGCAGCCTCGTATTGAACACTGAAGCTTTCTTT. Its translation: CASSLVLNTEAFF.

The chain combines TRBV21-1 with TRBJ1-5; TRBD1 is taken as the D call from the table, unchecked against the DNA. TRBV21-1 has pseudogene status. There are 16 residues in the CDR3. The CDR3 reads CASSKARDRGGQPQHF. The CDR3 DNA follows: TGTGCCAGCAGCAAGGCCCGTGACAGGGGAGGCCAGCCCCAGCATTTT.

The chain combines TRBV14 with TRBJ1-1; D is uncertain. V dropped 6 bases and J dropped 1 base, with 15 bases sitting between them. The V gene's germline CDR1 is SGHDN and CDR2 FVKESK. CDR3 length: 15 residues. The CDR3 here is CASSPATGRNTEAFF. The CDR3, as DNA: TGTGCCAGCAGTCCCGCCACGGGCCGGAACACTGAAGCTTTCTTT. The full variable domain, with the rest looked up from reference TRBV14 and TRBJ1-1, is EAGVTQFPSHSVIEKGQTVTLRCDPISGHDNLYWYRRVMGKEIKFLLHFVKESKQDESGMPNNRFLAERTGGTYSTLKVQPAELEDSGVYFCASSPATGRNTEAFFGQGTRLTVV.

This clone was detected once. This rearrangement joins TRBV9 to TRBJ1-1, with D uncertain. The germline V gene encodes CDR1 SGDLS and CDR2 YYNGEE. The CDR3 loop spans 9 amino acids. V lost 7 bases and J 7 bases, leaving 5 bases between the germline ends. The CDR3 loop reads CASPDEAFF. CDR3 DNA: TGTGCCAGCCCAGATGAAGCTTTCTTT.

The count of this clone is one. The chain has TRBV7-8 and TRBJ2-5; 8 bases map to TRBD2. The CDR3 has 16 residues. J gave up 5 bases and V 1 base, and 9 bases lay outside the gene matches. The germline gives CDR1 SGHVS, CDR2 FQNEAQ. The CDR3 here is CASSLVGLGGSETQYF. In nucleotides, the CDR3 is TGTGCCAGCAGCTTAGTGGGACTAGGGGGGTCGGAGACCCAGTACTTC.

V usage is TRBV5-5 and J usage is TRBJ2-7, with 7 nucleotides matching TRBD2. The germline CDR1 and CDR2 sequences are SGHKS and YYEKEE (reference sequence). This CDR3 has 14 residues. Trimming took 2 bases from V and 5 from J; bases not matched to a gene: 7. CDR3 nucleotides: TGTGCCAGCAGCTTAGGACTAGGTTTCCACGAGCAGTACTTC. This encodes CASSLGLGFHEQYF.

This chain links TRBV5-1 with TRBJ2-5; D is tentatively TRBD1 or TRBD2 (5 bases each). Germline loops: CDR1 SGHRS, CDR2 YFSETQ. Trimming stripped 4 bases from V and 4 bases from J, with 17 bases between. CDR3 length equals 15 residues. This CDR3 reads CASSPGTVDGETQYF. DNA for the CDR3: TGCGCCAGCAGCCCTGGGACCGTAGACGGAGAGACCCAGTACTTC.

The chain is built from TRBV9 and TRBJ1-3, with unresolved D. Trimming shortened V by 0 bases and J by 2 bases, and 3 bases separated the two germline ends. CDR3 length: 13 residues. CDR1 and CDR2 from the germline V gene are SGDLS and YYNGEE. The CDR3 nucleotides read TGTGCCAGCAGCGTAGGTCCTGGAAACACCATATATTTT. This gives the protein CASSVGPGNTIYF.

V is TRBV2 and J is TRBJ2-7; 10 bases align to TRBD1. Germline V gene sequence: CDR1 SNHLY, CDR2 FYNNEI. Losses at the gene ends were 8 bases for V and 5 bases for J; bases not matched to a gene: 9. This CDR3 has 14 amino acids. The CDR3 region is CASHPTGGRDEQYF. The CDR3, as DNA: TGTGCCAGCCACCCGACAGGGGGCAGGGACGAGCAGTACTTC.

The gene calls are TRBV7-9 and TRBJ2-3; D remains ambiguous. Germline V gene sequence: CDR1 SEHNR, CDR2 FQNEAQ (reference sequence). V dropped 2 bases and J dropped 3 bases, with 6 bases sitting between them. This CDR3 comprises 13 residues. CDR3 coding DNA: TGTGCCAGCAGCTTACAAGCGACAGATACGCAGTATTTT. This codes for CASSLQATDTQYF. Variable domain in full (rest from reference TRBV7-9 and TRBJ2-3): DTGVSQNPRHKITKRGQNVTFRCDPISEHNRLYWYRQTLGQGPEFLTYFQNEAQLEKSRLLSDRFSAERPKGSFSTLEIQRTEQGDSAMYLCASSLQATDTQYFGPGTRLTVL.

This chain links TRBV6-5 with TRBJ1-6; D unresolved. Trimming stripped 0 bases from V and 0 bases from J, with 6 bases between. The CDR3 spans 16 residues. The germline CDR1 and CDR2 sequences are MNHEY and SVGAGI. The CDR3 spells CASSYSKFSYNSPLHF. In DNA form, the CDR3 reads TGTGCCAGCAGTTACTCGAAATTCTCCTATAATTCACCCCTCCACTTT.

V gene TRBV7-2 combines with J gene TRBJ2-2, with D perhaps assigned TRBD1 or TRBD2 (5 bases each). Germline CDR1 is SGHTA and CDR2 is FQGNSA. Between the trimmed V and J ends, which lost 0 bases and 8 bases, there was a span of 13 bases. The length of the CDR3 is 15 residues. The CDR3 nucleotides are TGTGCCAGCAGCTTAGCGCTGGCAGGGAGAGGGGAGCTGTTTTTT. It codes for CASSLALAGRGELFF.

V and J are TRBV10-3 and TRBJ2-5; D tentatively reads TRBD1 or TRBD2 (6 bases each). Trimming shortened V by 4 bases and J by 5 bases, and 14 bases separated the two germline ends. The CDR3 runs 14 residues. The germline V gene encodes CDR1 ENHRY and CDR2 SYGVKD. As DNA, the CDR3 is TGTGCCATCAGTGTAGGGGGAGGCCGGGAGACCCAGTACTTC. Translating it yields CAISVGGGRETQYF.

This sequence joins TRBV12-3 or TRBV12-4 and TRBJ1-2; no clear D. CDR3 length equals 11 residues. V lost 8 bases to trimming and J lost 1 base, with 5 bases between them. The CDR3, as DNA: TGTGCCAGCTCGGGTAACTATGGCTACACCTTC. Translated: CASSGNYGYTF.

The chain recombines TRBV7-8 with TRBJ2-3, with a possible D match to TRBD1 (7 bases). The V end was cut by 1 base, the J end by 1 base, with 21 bases between. From germline, CDR1 is SGHVS and CDR2 FQNEAQ. CDR3 length: 19 amino acids. In nucleotides, the CDR3 is TGTGCCAGCAGCTTAGACAGGGGCCGAGGACCGGGGGGCACAGATACGCAGTATTTT. Its translation: CASSLDRGRGPGGTDTQYF.

Concerning this clone itself: One end of the junction fails to match germline, which may point to a read error. The chain has TRBV7-2 and TRBJ2-7, with D tentatively TRBD1 (5 bases). The CDR3 is 12 residues long. The germline V gene has CDR1 SGHTA and CDR2 FQGNSA. CDR3 loop: CASSSRDYGQYF. The CDR3 nucleotides are TGTGCCAGCAGTTCCAGGGATTACGGGCAGTACTTC.

This clone showed up just once. CDR3 loop: CASTRDYNSPLHF. CDR3 nucleotide sequence: TGCGCCAGCACCAGGGATTATAATTCACCCCTCCACTTT. This chain connects TRBV10-2 to TRBJ1-6; possible D gene TRBD1, 5 bases. Germline V CDR1 and CDR2: WSHSY, SAAADI. There are 13 residues in the CDR3. V gave up 7 bases and J gave up 4 bases, with 8 bases separating them.

The rearrangement uses TRBV14 and TRBJ1-4; D perhaps matches TRBD1 (5 bases). This CDR3 contains 13 residues. V lost 4 bases to trimming and J lost 8 bases, with 11 bases between them. From germline, CDR1 is SGHDN and CDR2 FVKESK. Here the CDR3 DNA reads TGTGCCAGCAGCCGGACAATGGGGGAAAAACTGTTTTTT. Its protein is CASSRTMGEKLFF.

V and J are TRBV27 and TRBJ2-3; 9 bases fit TRBD2. The CDR3 covers 16 residues. Germline V gene lookup returns CDR1 MNHEY and CDR2 SMNVEV (reference sequence). The V segment lost 2 bases and the J segment 6 bases; nucleotides outside the gene matches: 9. Here the CDR3 DNA reads TGTGCCAGCAGTTTAATCCAAGCGGGGGGCCAGGATACGCAGTATTTT. Translated, it gives CASSLIQAGGQDTQYF.

The V gene is TRBV29-1, the J gene TRBJ1-1, with D hard to call. Per the germline V gene, CDR1 is SQVTM and CDR2 is ANQGSEA. This CDR3 spans 13 amino acids. V shed 1 base and J shed 3 bases, with 9 bases lying between them. DNA for the CDR3: TGCAGCGTTGAAGGACGGGCTCACACTGAAGCTTTCTTT. It is translated as CSVEGRAHTEAFF.